The 32 T cell receptor beta chains reported below all come from one sample, sequenced in a study of blood T cell repertoires in COVID-19. The assay was immunoSEQ multiplex PCR, and TCRdb's table has in-frame clones only and misses some. The sample lists tens of thousands of clones, roughly 80% occurring once. Specimen: peripheral blood. These receptors came from a human donor in a cohort sampled during active COVID-19.

This chain connects TRBV19 to TRBJ2-5, with D unresolved. CDR1 is LNHDA and CDR2 is SQIVND in the germline V gene (reference sequence). The CDR3 covers 13 residues. V lost 1 base to trimming and J lost 4 bases, with 7 bases between them. In DNA form, the CDR3 reads TGTGCCAGTAGTATAGTGGCTTCAGAGACCCAGTACTTC. Residues: CASSIVASETQYF.

The chain joins TRBV4-2 to TRBJ2-7; 11 nucleotides align to TRBD1. V dropped 7 bases and J dropped 4; count of bases not matched to a gene: 6. CDR1 is LGHNA and CDR2 is YNFKEQ in the germline V gene. This CDR3 comprises 14 residues. As DNA, the CDR3 is TGTGCCAGCACATTCGGACAGGGGGCTTACGAGCAGTACTTC. Encoded protein: CASTFGQGAYEQYF.

This sequence joins TRBV9 and TRBJ2-3; TRBD2 is a possible D gene (6 bases). This CDR3 is 12 amino acids long. CDR1 and CDR2 from the germline V gene are SGDLS and YYNGEE. V was pared by 3 bases and J by 12 bases, with 14 bases between. CDR3 amino acids: CASSANQGLQYF. In DNA, the CDR3 is TGTGCCAGCAGCGCCAATCAGGGACTCCAGTATTTT.

This clone was detected once. The chain joins TRBV5-4 to TRBJ1-1; D gene unclear. Germline V gene lookup returns CDR1 SGHNT and CDR2 YYREEE (reference sequence). V was clipped by 4 bases and J by 1 base, with 14 bases between them. The CDR3 runs 15 residues. The CDR3 sequence: CASSRISGSNTEAFF. The CDR3 nucleotides read TGTGCCAGCAGCCGGATTTCGGGATCGAACACTGAAGCTTTCTTT.

The chain employs TRBV19 and TRBJ2-1, with D tentatively TRBD2 (5 bases). V lost 3 bases to trimming and J lost 4 bases, with 7 bases between them. The CDR3 has 13 amino acids. From germline, CDR1 is LNHDA and CDR2 SQIVND (reference sequence). The CDR3 nucleotides are TGTGCCAGTAGTATGGGCGGGTACAATGAGCAGTTCTTC. It specifies CASSMGGYNEQFF.

The V and J genes are TRBV3-1 (or the pseudogene TRBV3-2) and TRBJ1-1, with D perhaps matching TRBD1 (6 bases). The length of the CDR3 is 14 residues. The V gene's germline CDR1 is LGHDT and CDR2 YNNKEL (reference sequence). V lost 1 base and J 4 bases, leaving 10 bases between the germline ends. CDR3 bases: TGTGCCAGCAGCCAAGCAGGGGCGCTCACTGAAGCTTTCTTT. Its protein is CASSQAGALTEAFF.

This clone was observed many times. The chain combines TRBV9 with TRBJ1-6; D is perhaps TRBD1 (5 bases). V dropped 3 bases and J dropped 6 bases, with 10 bases sitting between them. This CDR3 has 14 amino acids. The germline V gene encodes CDR1 SGDLS and CDR2 YYNGEE. The CDR3 bases are TGTGCCAGCAGCGGGACAAGGTTTAATTCACCCCTCCACTTT. This encodes CASSGTRFNSPLHF.

The rearrangement links TRBV4-3 to TRBJ2-1; 7 bases are shared with TRBD2. Losses at the gene ends were 6 bases for V and 2 bases for J; bases not matched to a gene: 7. Per germline, CDR1 LGHNA and CDR2 YSLEER. There are 15 residues in the CDR3. The CDR3 DNA follows: TGCGCCAGCAGGAACCTTGGGGGGGCCTACAATGAGCAGTTCTTC. It is translated as CASRNLGGAYNEQFF.

The rearrangement links TRBV13 to TRBJ1-2; 7 bases fit TRBD1. J was trimmed by 3 bases and V by 0 bases; bases with no gene match: 7. The CDR3 runs 16 residues. Per the germline V gene, CDR1 is PRHDT and CDR2 is FYEKMQ (reference sequence). CDR3 nucleotides: TGTGCCAGCAGCTTAGGCCTACGACAGGGAGACTATGGCTACACCTTC. It yields the protein CASSLGLRQGDYGYTF.

The chain links TRBV5-6 to TRBJ2-7; 7 bases are a match to TRBD1. This CDR3 is built from 15 residues. CDR1 SGHDT and CDR2 YYEEEE come from the germline V gene. With 0 bases clipped from V and 2 bases from J, the junction kept 5 bases outside the gene matches. In DNA form, the CDR3 reads TGTGCCAGCAGCTTGGGTAAGACAGGGACCTACGAGCAGTACTTC. Its protein product is CASSLGKTGTYEQYF.

The V and J genes are TRBV23-1 and TRBJ1-6, with 12 bases lining up with TRBD1. TRBV23-1 is labeled an ORF, and its function is uncertain. The junction had 6 bases not matched to a gene; V was cut back by 4 bases and J by 11 bases. CDR3 length: 15 residues. CDR3 bases: TGCGCCAGCAGTCGGGGGACAGGGGGCAACCCACCCCTCCACTTT. Translation: CASSRGTGGNPPLHF.

V and J are TRBV11-2 and TRBJ2-7; D gene uncertain. This CDR3 spans 12 amino acids. Trimming took 5 bases from V and 2 from J, leaving 7 bases between them. The germline CDR1 and CDR2 sequences are SGHAT and FQNNGV. This chain's CDR3 is CASSTLAYEQYF. The CDR3 coding sequence is TGTGCCAGCAGCACCCTAGCCTACGAGCAGTACTTC.

The gene calls are TRBV15 and TRBJ2-4; D is possibly TRBD1 (6 bases). The length of the CDR3 is 14 residues. The V gene lost 5 bases and the J gene lost 5 bases, with 13 bases spanning the gap. CDR1 LNHNV and CDR2 YYDKDF come from the germline V gene (reference sequence). The CDR3 loop is CATSGRDTENIQYF. CDR3 sequence (DNA): TGTGCCACCAGCGGCAGGGACACTGAAAACATTCAGTACTTC.

The chain couples TRBV13 to TRBJ2-5; 7 nucleotides agree with TRBD2. The CDR3 contains 13 residues. Germline CDR1 and CDR2: PRHDT and FYEKMQ (reference sequence). V dropped 4 bases and J dropped 5; count of bases not matched to a gene: 4. The CDR3 DNA is TGTGCCAGCAGCTCCACTAGCGAGGAGACCCAGTACTTC. Amino acid sequence: CASSSTSEETQYF.

In this sample, this clone turned up once. The chain uses TRBV28 and TRBJ1-5, with D possibly being TRBD1 (6 bases). The V end lost 4 bases, the J end lost 3 bases, and 10 bases lay between the germline ends. CDR3 size: 14 residues. Germline V gene lookup returns CDR1 MDHEN and CDR2 SYDVKM. The CDR3 nucleotides read TGTGCCAGCAGTTCTGGACAGCTCAATCAGCCCCAGCATTTT. Translating it yields CASSSGQLNQPQHF.

The chain uses TRBV7-8 and TRBJ1-1; D uncertain. Trimming took 6 bases from V and 7 from J, leaving 18 bases between them. The CDR3 length is 14 residues. CDR1 is SGHVS and CDR2 is FQNEAQ in the germline V gene. In nucleotides, the CDR3 is TGTGCCAGCAGTCCCCTCCCGAGTTCCTTTGAAGCTTTCTTT. Protein sequence: CASSPLPSSFEAFF.

J is TRBJ2-7 and V is TRBV4-3; 8 bases agree with TRBD2. Germline values: CDR1 LGHNA, CDR2 YSLEER. The V segment lost 4 bases and the J segment 4 bases; nucleotides outside the gene matches: 6. There are 14 residues in the CDR3. The CDR3 is CASSLGTSGYEQYF. The CDR3 nucleotides are TGCGCCAGCAGCCTCGGGACTAGTGGTTACGAGCAGTACTTC.

There are a few counts of this clone. The chain has TRBV7-9 and TRBJ1-1, with D hard to call. The ends were cut back, 5 bases at V and 1 base at J, with 8 bases in the middle. The CDR3 extends over 13 amino acids. CDR1 and CDR2 (germline): SEHNR, FQNEAQ (reference sequence). The CDR3, as DNA: TGTGCCAGCAGCGTCCGGGGGAACACTGAAGCTTTCTTT. This encodes CASSVRGNTEAFF.

Here the CDR3 DNA reads TGTGCCAGTAGTTGGTCAGGGCAGCAAGACAATGAGCAGTTCTTC. As protein: CASSWSGQQDNEQFF. V is TRBV19 and J is TRBJ2-1, with a weak D call TRBD1 (5 bases). The CDR3 sequence is 15 residues long. Germline V lookup: CDR1 LNHDA, CDR2 SQIVND (reference sequence). Trimming pared 5 bases from V and 5 bases from J, leaving 16 bases between.

The chain combines TRBV19 with TRBJ2-7; 8 bases match TRBD2. V dropped 5 bases and J dropped 4; count of bases not matched to a gene: 13. The CDR3 is 16 amino acids. The germline V gene has CDR1 LNHDA and CDR2 SQIVND (reference sequence). CDR3 sequence reads: CASSSSASGGLYEQYF. The CDR3 DNA reads as TGTGCCAGTAGTTCCTCAGCTTCGGGAGGGCTTTACGAGCAGTACTTC.

The CDR3 reads CASSLEYYGVGVAEETQYF. The CDR3 DNA follows: TGTGCCAGCAGCTTAGAGTATTACGGTGTTGGGGTAGCGGAAGAGACCCAGTACTTC. V usage is TRBV7-2 and J usage is TRBJ2-5; D is perhaps TRBD2 (6 bases). The germline V gene has CDR1 SGHTA and CDR2 FQGNSA. The CDR3 runs to 19 residues. Trimming shortened V by 1 base and J by 3 bases, and 24 bases separated the two germline ends.

This clone showed up just once. J is TRBJ1-1 and V is TRBV5-6; D not certain. The V end was cut by 5 bases, the J end by 7 bases, with 18 bases between. The CDR3 extends over 14 amino acids. Germline V lookup: CDR1 SGHDT, CDR2 YYEEEE. The CDR3 loop reads CASRIGRHSFEAFF. CDR3 coding DNA: TGTGCCAGCAGGATTGGAAGACATTCGTTTGAAGCTTTCTTT. The full variable domain, its missing parts supplied by reference TRBV5-6 and TRBJ1-1, is DAGVTQSPTHLIKTRGQQVTLRCSPKSGHDTVSWYQQALGQGPQFIFQYYEEEERQRGNFPDRFSGHQFPNYSSELNVNALLLGDSALYLCASRIGRHSFEAFFGQGTRLTVV.

This clone was seen a few times. The chain is built from TRBV18 and TRBJ2-1; possibly TRBD2 for D (5 bases). Deletions cut 2 bases from V and 10 bases from J, with 12 bases between. Germline values: CDR1 KGHSH, CDR2 LQKENI. The CDR3 has 13 residues. CDR3 in DNA: TGTGCCAGCTCACCAAACGAGGGTTTGGAGCAGTTCTTC. Protein: CASSPNEGLEQFF.

This chain joins TRBV27 and TRBJ1-6; D gene uncertain. V was shortened by 6 bases and J by 7 bases, with 13 bases between the two germline ends. CDR3 length equals 14 residues. CDR1 and CDR2 from the germline V gene are MNHEY and SMNVEV (reference sequence). CDR3 sequence reads: CASRSTSPNSPLHF. For the CDR3, the DNA is TGTGCCAGCAGGTCGACAAGCCCCAATTCACCCCTCCACTTT.

The V call is TRBV5-1, the J call TRBJ1-5, with D perhaps TRBD1 (6 bases). The ends were cut back, 4 bases at V and 3 bases at J, with 14 bases in the middle. Looked up from germline, CDR1 is SGHRS and CDR2 is YFSETQ. This CDR3 has 15 residues. The DNA of the CDR3 is TGCGCCAGCAGCCAGGATGGACAGATCAATCAGCCCCAGCATTTT. It specifies CASSQDGQINQPQHF.

J is TRBJ2-3 and V is TRBV9; 8 bases are a match to TRBD2. The trim removed 4 bases at V and 6 bases at J, leaving 7 bases unmatched. The germline V gene has CDR1 SGDLS and CDR2 YYNGEE. The CDR3 length is 14 residues. In DNA, the CDR3 is TGTGCCAGCAGCACGGGGGGGGTCAGGGATACGCAGTATTTT. This encodes CASSTGGVRDTQYF.

The chain couples TRBV4-3 to TRBJ1-2, with 10 bases aligning to TRBD1. V was pared by 0 bases and J by 5 bases, with 9 bases of the junction left unmatched. CDR1 is LGHNA and CDR2 is YSLEER in the germline V gene. The CDR3 loop spans 17 amino acids. The CDR3 DNA follows: TGCGCCAGCAGCCAAGACCGGGGACAGGGGAGGGATTATGGCTACACCTTC. Amino acid sequence: CASSQDRGQGRDYGYTF.

The rearrangement joins TRBV4-1 to TRBJ2-7; the D gene is possibly TRBD2 (6 bases). The CDR3 extends over 14 amino acids. Germline V lookup: CDR1 MGHRA, CDR2 YSYEKL. Trimming removed 2 bases from V and 6 bases from J, with 14 bases in between. CDR3 region: CASSQRDSWGEQYF. CDR3 DNA: TGCGCCAGCAGCCAACGGGACTCTTGGGGCGAGCAGTACTTC.

The chain joins TRBV16 to TRBJ1-6, with 7 bases aligning to TRBD1. This CDR3 region has 17 residues. The germline CDR1 and CDR2 sequences are KGHSY and FQNENV. The V and J ends lost 1 base and 7 bases, in that order; junction bases with no gene match: 10. The DNA of the CDR3 is TGTGCCAGCAGCCAATGGGCCCCCGGGACAGTAAATTCACCCCTCCACTTT. Amino acid sequence: CASSQWAPGTVNSPLHF.

The J gene is TRBJ2-7, the V gene TRBV7-6; D is possibly TRBD2 (5 bases). CDR3 length: 15 amino acids. Germline V CDR1 and CDR2: SGHVS, FNYEAQ. Deletions cut 2 bases from V and 3 bases from J, with 14 bases between. The CDR3 protein is CASSLWETGDYEQYF. CDR3 bases: TGTGCCAGCAGCTTATGGGAGACCGGAGACTACGAGCAGTACTTC.

This rearrangement joins TRBV5-6 to TRBJ1-5; the match to TRBD1 covers 7 bases. The germline V gene encodes CDR1 SGHDT and CDR2 YYEEEE. This CDR3 has 19 residues. With 0 bases clipped from V and 0 bases from J, the junction kept 12 bases outside the gene matches. The CDR3 reads CASSLGDGTDLYSNQPQHF. CDR3 in DNA: TGTGCCAGCAGCTTGGGTGACGGGACAGATCTTTATAGCAATCAGCCCCAGCATTTT.

The rearrangement links TRBV5-1 to TRBJ2-1; 8 nucleotides match TRBD1. CDR1 is SGHRS, CDR2 YFSETQ, per germline. The CDR3 sequence is 15 residues long. Trimming took 0 bases from V and 2 from J; bases not matched to a gene: 1. This CDR3 reads CASSLGDRTYNEQFF. For the CDR3, the DNA is TGCGCCAGCAGCTTGGGGGACAGGACCTACAATGAGCAGTTCTTC.